These 29 T cell receptor beta chains originate from one sample sequenced in a study of vaccination and CD4 T cells after COVID-19 (dated by TCRdb to between 2021 and 2023). Their specific antigens are unknown. The library was built by means of PCR. TCRdb shows the sequencer as Illumina iSeq 100. At the Johns Hopkins FTIC core, DNA from the cultured CD4+ T cells underwent TCR sequencing with the Oncomine TCR Beta short-read assay. TCRdb reanalyzed the raw reads on its own, using fastp at Q25 for trimming and MiXCR for clone calling, and kept in-frame beta chains. Merged by CDR3 protein, the rows form single entries marked with the most common genes and DNA. Here the sample has about 18,000 distinct CDR3 sequences; roughly 60% occur a single time. The ten biggest clones cover approximately 7.2% of the sample. Reading the label with the study, this specimen's treatment or condition is: roughly 10-day PBMC culture with coronavirus spike peptide pools or control peptides (ViraFEST assay).

Sequenced sample: CD4+ T cells from blood, cultured in vitro. These receptors came from a human donor who had recovered from COVID-19.

This chain links TRBV2 with TRBJ2-5; no reliable D call. The V gene lost 3 bases and the J gene lost 3 bases, with 11 bases spanning the gap. Per the germline V gene, CDR1 is SNHLY and CDR2 is FYNNEI. This CDR3 has 14 amino acids. CDR3 nucleotide sequence: TGTGCCAGCAGTGACAGTCGGGCAGAAGAGACCCAGTACTTC. Its translation is CASSDSRAEETQYF.

The chain is built from TRBV9 and TRBJ1-6; D is uncertain. The CDR3 covers 13 residues. CDR1 and CDR2 (germline): SGDLS, YYNGEE. Trimming pared 0 bases from V and 10 bases from J, leaving 8 bases between. CDR3 sequence reads: CASSVVSASPLHF. The DNA for the CDR3 is TGTGCCAGCAGCGTAGTTTCGGCCTCACCCCTCCACTTT.

A remark on this clonotype: At one of its ends the junction is not consistent with the germline gene, which may arise from a read error. V is TRBV7-9 and J is TRBJ2-4, with TRBD2 matching 8 bases. Germline CDR1 reads SEHNR; CDR2 reads FQNEAQ (reference sequence). The CDR3 consists of 13 residues. The CDR3 loop is CASSSGTSLLGCF. CDR3 DNA: TGTGCCAGCAGCTCCGGGACTAGTTTGTTAGGGTGCTTC.

V usage is TRBV20-1 and J usage is TRBJ2-2; maybe TRBD1 (5 bases). Trimming took off 6 bases at V and 6 bases at J, with 11 bases between the two ends. The CDR3 is 12 residues long. Germline loops: CDR1 DFQATT, CDR2 SNEGSKA (reference sequence). This chain's CDR3 is CSAPDRSGELFF. The CDR3 nucleotides are TGCAGTGCCCCTGACAGATCCGGGGAGCTGTTTTTT.

The chain couples TRBV6-5 to TRBJ1-2; no clear D. Germline CDR1 reads MNHEY; CDR2 reads SVGAGI. The V end lost 3 bases, the J end lost 2 bases, and 13 bases lay between the germline ends. This CDR3 contains 15 residues. The chain's CDR3 is CASSYHVGRNYGYTF. For the CDR3, the DNA is TGTGCCAGCAGTTATCATGTCGGACGGAACTATGGCTACACCTTC.

This clonotype has only a few counts. V is TRBV6-1 and J is TRBJ1-2, with D possibly TRBD1 on 6 matching bases. The CDR3 consists of 13 residues. Looked up from germline, CDR1 is MNHNS and CDR2 is SASEGT. The V end lost 7 bases, the J end lost 4 bases, and 13 bases lay between the germline ends. This CDR3 reads CASTTTDSYGYTF. The CDR3 bases are TGTGCCAGCACCACAACGGACAGCTATGGCTACACCTTC.

This clonotype is categorized as medium-sized (0.01 to 0.1%). The chain links TRBV27 to TRBJ1-6; D call uncertain. The CDR3 contains 13 residues. Per germline, CDR1 MNHEY and CDR2 SMNVEV (reference sequence). Trimming took 8 bases from V and 10 from J, leaving 15 bases between them. DNA of the CDR3: TGTGCCAGCTGCCCAGCGCCGGGATCACCCCTCCACTTT. Encoded protein: CASCPAPGSPLHF.

The chain combines TRBV19 with TRBJ1-1; TRBD1 is a possible D gene (5 bases). The germline V gene has CDR1 LNHDA and CDR2 SQIVND (reference sequence). This CDR3 spans 12 amino acids. V shed 5 bases and J shed 9 bases, with 13 bases lying between them. CDR3 nucleotides: TGTGCCAGTAGTGCTGGGGCAGGGAAAGCTTTCTTT. Its translation: CASSAGAGKAFF.

The table lists this clonotype with a count of one. The chain joins TRBV5-1 to TRBJ2-5, with 8 positions matching TRBD2. Germline V gene lookup returns CDR1 SGHRS and CDR2 YFSETQ. The CDR3 has 13 amino acids. The trim removed 5 bases at V and 2 bases at J, leaving 2 bases unmatched. CDR3 region: CASRTSDQETQYF. The CDR3, as DNA: TGCGCCAGCAGGACTAGCGATCAAGAGACCCAGTACTTC. The variable domain in full, with the rest retrieved from reference TRBV5-1 and TRBJ2-5, is KAGVTQTPRYLIKTRGQQVTLSCSPISGHRSVSWYQQTPGQGLQFLFEYFSETQRNKGNFPGRFSGRQFSNSRSEMNVSTLELGDSALYLCASRTSDQETQYFGPGTRLLVL.

This clonotype was seen more than once but under ten times. The chain has TRBV30 and TRBJ2-3; D may be TRBD2 (5 bases). Trimming cost V 1 base and J 7 bases, with 9 bases left between them. Germline lookup yields CDR1 GTSNPN and CDR2 SVGIG (reference sequence). The CDR3 has 12 residues. CDR3 bases: TGTGCCTGGAGTGGGACTCCGAATACGCAGTATTTT. Its protein is CAWSGTPNTQYF.

The V call is TRBV2, the J call TRBJ1-1; D perhaps matches TRBD1 (6 bases). The CDR3 covers 16 residues. CDR1 and CDR2 from the germline V gene are SNHLY and FYNNEI. V was shortened by 5 bases and J by 8 bases, with 24 bases between the two germline ends. The CDR3 DNA reads TGTGCCAGCAGTCAGAATCCGGGACAAGGGTCCGAGGAAGCTTTCTTT. Amino acid sequence: CASSQNPGQGSEEAFF.

The chain couples TRBV9 to TRBJ1-2; D ambiguous. V lost 0 bases and J lost 7, with 7 bases in between. The CDR3 runs 12 residues. Per the germline V gene, CDR1 is SGDLS and CDR2 is YYNGEE. For the CDR3, the DNA is TGTGCCAGCAGCGTAGGGGTGGGTGGCTACACCTTC. Amino acid sequence: CASSVGVGGYTF.

This chain connects TRBV12-3 or TRBV12-4 to TRBJ2-2, with D possibly matching TRBD1 (6 bases). The V end was cut by 6 bases, the J end by 7 bases, with 15 bases between. CDR3 length: 14 residues. CDR3 sequence reads: CASSGQTLSGELFF. The CDR3 coding sequence is TGTGCCAGCAGCGGACAGACCCTTAGCGGGGAGCTGTTTTTT.

Here the CDR3 reads CASSPVPEINSPLHF. In DNA form, the CDR3 reads TGTGCCAGCTCACCAGTGCCAGAGATTAATTCACCCCTCCACTTT. The chain recombines TRBV18 with TRBJ1-6, with no clear D. Germline V gives CDR1 KGHSH, CDR2 LQKENI. The germline V and J ends were trimmed by 2 bases and 6 bases, with 11 bases remaining between them. The CDR3 extends over 15 amino acids.

The chain employs TRBV19 and TRBJ2-7, with D perhaps matching TRBD1 (6 bases). V was shortened by 5 bases and J by 6 bases, with 20 bases between the two germline ends. The germline CDR1 and CDR2 sequences are LNHDA and SQIVND (reference sequence). This CDR3 is 15 amino acids long. CDR3 sequence reads: CASSWRTDGRSEQYF. In DNA, the CDR3 is TGTGCCAGTAGTTGGCGGACAGATGGACGGAGCGAGCAGTACTTC.

This rearrangement joins TRBV20-1 to TRBJ2-1, with TRBD2 matching over 10 bases. This CDR3 comprises 12 residues. CDR1 and CDR2 from the germline V gene are DFQATT and SNEGSKA (reference sequence). The V segment lost 6 bases and the J segment 10 bases; nucleotides outside the gene matches: 6. The CDR3 DNA follows: TGCAGTGCCTCGGGACTAGCGTACGAGCAGTTCTTC. Residues: CSASGLAYEQFF.

The rearrangement joins TRBV7-3 to TRBJ2-5, with D unresolved. Germline V CDR1 and CDR2: SGHTA, FQGTGA. Trimming stripped 4 bases from V and 1 base from J, with 7 bases between. The CDR3 contains 13 residues. The CDR3 sequence is CASSSILQETQYF. The DNA of the CDR3 is TGTGCCAGCAGCTCGATACTCCAAGAGACCCAGTACTTC.

This clonotype was counted a few times. The chain joins TRBV7-9 to TRBJ2-2; 7 bases are shared with TRBD1. The CDR3 has 15 amino acids. V gave up 5 bases and J gave up 5 bases; unmatched junction bases: 8. From germline, CDR1 is SEHNR and CDR2 FQNEAQ (reference sequence). CDR3 in amino acids: CASSAYRGGTGELFF. The CDR3 DNA reads TGTGCCAGCAGCGCTTACAGGGGTGGAACCGGGGAGCTGTTTTTT.

This chain uses TRBV6-2 or TRBV6-3 with TRBJ2-5; a weak D match, TRBD2 (5 bases). Trimming stripped 6 bases from V and 7 bases from J, with 21 bases between. This CDR3 spans 15 amino acids. Germline V gene data show CDR1 as MNHEY and CDR2 as SVGEGT. The CDR3 sequence is CASRRGSPGEGTQYF. Here the CDR3 DNA reads TGTGCCAGCAGGCGAGGCAGCCCGGGTGAGGGGACCCAGTACTTC.

V usage is TRBV10-2 and J usage is TRBJ2-1, with D perhaps TRBD2 (5 bases). CDR3 size: 14 residues. Germline V gene sequence: CDR1 WSHSY, CDR2 SAAADI. V lost 5 bases and J lost 10, with 18 bases in between. In nucleotides, the CDR3 is TGCGCCAGCAGTTTTCTACCCAGGAGGAAGGAGCAGTTCTTC. Translation gives CASSFLPRRKEQFF.

This sequence joins TRBV6-5 and TRBJ1-6; D is unclear. The CDR3 sequence is 15 residues long. CDR1 MNHEY and CDR2 SVGAGI come from the germline V gene. The V end was cut by 2 bases, the J end by 6 bases, with 11 bases between. CDR3 region: CASSYAPESNSPLHF. In nucleotides, the CDR3 is TGTGCCAGCAGTTACGCTCCGGAAAGTAATTCACCCCTCCACTTT.

This rearrangement joins TRBV19 to TRBJ1-2; D unclear. The CDR3 contains 11 residues. The V end lost 4 bases, the J end lost 8 bases, and 8 bases lay between the germline ends. Per the germline V gene, CDR1 is LNHDA and CDR2 is SQIVND (reference sequence). CDR3 loop: CASSRVGGYTF. As DNA, the CDR3 is TGTGCCAGTAGTAGGGTCGGGGGCTACACCTTC.

As concerns this clonotype: It is unclear where the CDR3 begins or ends on the DNA, so no DNA is shown, and the CDR3 is as TCRdb lists it. J is TRBJ1-4 and V is TRBV21-1; TRBD1 is the table's D call and was not checked against the DNA. TRBV21-1 represents a pseudogene. The length of the CDR3 is 24 amino acids, counting both ends. CDR3 sequence reads: CASTNQTSMYLCASSTDRGEKLFF.

The chain employs TRBV20-1 and TRBJ2-1; TRBD2 matches 15 bases. V was clipped by 1 base and J by 0 bases; unmatched bases: 4. CDR3 size: 18 residues. Germline loops: CDR1 DFQATT, CDR2 SNEGSKA (reference sequence). As DNA, the CDR3 is TGCAGTGCTAGAGGGGGACTAGCGGGAGGACCCTCCTACAATGAGCAGTTCTTC. It codes for CSARGGLAGGPSYNEQFF.

In its sample, this clonotype was seen a few times. This chain connects TRBV15 to TRBJ1-1; 7 nucleotides agree with TRBD1. V lost 5 bases and J lost 0; bases outside the gene matches: 6. This CDR3 has 15 amino acids. Germline CDR1 and CDR2: LNHNV and YYDKDF (reference sequence). The CDR3 sequence is CATSGPGQLNTEAFF. The CDR3 DNA reads TGTGCCACCAGCGGCCCGGGACAGTTGAACACTGAAGCTTTCTTT.

This chain joins TRBV7-2 and TRBJ1-1; D is ambiguous. Germline V gives CDR1 SGHTA, CDR2 FQGNSA. Trimming removed 5 bases at V and 1 base at J, with 17 bases between. CDR3 size: 16 residues. CDR3 region: CASSPIRDKRNTEAFF. The CDR3 DNA reads as TGTGCCAGCAGCCCCATCCGTGACAAGAGGAACACTGAAGCTTTCTTT.

The genes are TRBV7-2 and TRBJ2-5; the D is unclear. The germline V gene encodes CDR1 SGHTA and CDR2 FQGNSA. The CDR3 extends over 13 amino acids. V gave up 3 bases and J gave up 4 bases, with 9 bases separating them. The CDR3 DNA follows: TGTGCCAGCAGCTTCGGAATGAGAGAGACCCAGTACTTC. Translation gives CASSFGMRETQYF.

This sequence joins TRBV7-2 and TRBJ2-1; TRBD2 matches 9 bases. Losses at the gene ends were 5 bases for V and 0 bases for J; bases not matched to a gene: 2. CDR1 is SGHTA and CDR2 is FQGNSA in the germline V gene. The CDR3 totals 15 residues. CDR3 region: CASSPGLASYNEQFF. CDR3 bases: TGTGCCAGCAGCCCGGGACTAGCCTCCTACAATGAGCAGTTCTTC.

The J gene is TRBJ1-1, the V gene TRBV7-2; no reliable D call. CDR1 SGHTA and CDR2 FQGNSA come from the germline V gene. V was trimmed by 2 bases and J by 7 bases, leaving 5 bases between them. This CDR3 is built from 11 residues. Here the CDR3 reads CASSLTVEAFF. CDR3 coding DNA: TGTGCCAGCAGCTTAACGGTTGAAGCTTTCTTT.